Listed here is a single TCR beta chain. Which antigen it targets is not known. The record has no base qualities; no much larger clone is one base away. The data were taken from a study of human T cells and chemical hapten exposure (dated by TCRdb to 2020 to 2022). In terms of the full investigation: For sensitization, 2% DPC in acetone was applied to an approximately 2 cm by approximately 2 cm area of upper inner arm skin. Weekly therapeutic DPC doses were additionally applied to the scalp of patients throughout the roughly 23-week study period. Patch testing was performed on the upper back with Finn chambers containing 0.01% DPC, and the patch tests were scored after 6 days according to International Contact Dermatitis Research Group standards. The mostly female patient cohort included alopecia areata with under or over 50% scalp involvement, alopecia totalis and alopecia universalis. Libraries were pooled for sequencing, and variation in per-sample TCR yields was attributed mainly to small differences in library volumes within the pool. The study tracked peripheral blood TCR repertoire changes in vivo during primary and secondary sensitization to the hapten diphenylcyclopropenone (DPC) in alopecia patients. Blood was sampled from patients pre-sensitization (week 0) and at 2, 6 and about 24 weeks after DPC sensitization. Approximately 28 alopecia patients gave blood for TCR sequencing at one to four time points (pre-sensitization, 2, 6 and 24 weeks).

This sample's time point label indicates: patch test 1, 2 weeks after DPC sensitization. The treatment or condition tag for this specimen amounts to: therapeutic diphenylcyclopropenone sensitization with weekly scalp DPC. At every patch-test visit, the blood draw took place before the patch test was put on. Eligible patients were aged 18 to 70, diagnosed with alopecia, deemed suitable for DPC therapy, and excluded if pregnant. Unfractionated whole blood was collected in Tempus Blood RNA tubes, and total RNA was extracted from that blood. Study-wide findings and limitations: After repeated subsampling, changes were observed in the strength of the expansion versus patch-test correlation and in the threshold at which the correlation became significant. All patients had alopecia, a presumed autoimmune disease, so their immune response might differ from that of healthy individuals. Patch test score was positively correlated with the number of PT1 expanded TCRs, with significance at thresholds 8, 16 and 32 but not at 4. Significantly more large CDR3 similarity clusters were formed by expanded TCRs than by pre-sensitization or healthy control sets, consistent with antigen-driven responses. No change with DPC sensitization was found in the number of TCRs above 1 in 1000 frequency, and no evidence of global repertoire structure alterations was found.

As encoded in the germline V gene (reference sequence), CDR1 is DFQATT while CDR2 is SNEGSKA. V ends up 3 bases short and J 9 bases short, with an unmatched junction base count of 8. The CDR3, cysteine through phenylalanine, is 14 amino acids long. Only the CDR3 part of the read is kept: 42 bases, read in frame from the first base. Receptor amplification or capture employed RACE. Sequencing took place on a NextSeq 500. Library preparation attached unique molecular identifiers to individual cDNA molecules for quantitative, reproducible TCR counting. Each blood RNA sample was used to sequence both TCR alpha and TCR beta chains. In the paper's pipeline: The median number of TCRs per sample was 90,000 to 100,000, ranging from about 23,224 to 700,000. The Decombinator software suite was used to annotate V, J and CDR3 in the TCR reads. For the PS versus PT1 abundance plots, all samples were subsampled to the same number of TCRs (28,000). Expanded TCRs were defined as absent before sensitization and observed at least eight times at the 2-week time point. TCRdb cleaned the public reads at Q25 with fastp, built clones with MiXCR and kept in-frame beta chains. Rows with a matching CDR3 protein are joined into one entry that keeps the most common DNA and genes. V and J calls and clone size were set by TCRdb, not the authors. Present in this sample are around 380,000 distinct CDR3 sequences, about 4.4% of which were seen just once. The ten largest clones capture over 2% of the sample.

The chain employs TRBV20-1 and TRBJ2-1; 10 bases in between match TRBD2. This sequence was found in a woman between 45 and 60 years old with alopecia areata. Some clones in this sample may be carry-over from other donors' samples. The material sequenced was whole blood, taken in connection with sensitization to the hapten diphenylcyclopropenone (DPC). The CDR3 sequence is CSARLAGEVGEQFF. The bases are TGCAGTGCTAGGCTAGCGGGAGAGGTTGGTGAGCAGTTCTTC.